This T cell receptor (beta chain) derives from a study of cytomegalovirus exposure and HLA in healthy donors. Study-wide context: An early data release held approximately 85 million unique TCRs from HLA-typed donors. Study-wide points: By HLA locus, TCR association rates varied in a later analysis, with DRB1 showing the most and HLA-C the fewest. In an earlier analysis, in about 530 donors, most V segments appeared productive either ~90% or ~30% of the time. There were several of the most significant clusters that appeared linked to common viral pathogens in a later analysis.

This CDR3 has 11 residues. V gave up 5 bases and J gave up 11 bases, with 10 bases separating them. Germline-derived CDR1 and CDR2 are SSHAT and FNYEAQ (reference sequence). 13 Jbeta primers and 60 Vbeta primers were used for the PCR. The data were produced by immunoSEQ multiplex PCR, yet TCRdb's version contains in-frame clones alone and is incomplete. The table includes roughly 290,000 clones, 75% to 90% detected once. As regards this clone: Its antigen is currently unknown.

The TCR comes from a girl aged 2 to 9 in good health and CMV-seronegative. This chain uses TRBV7-7 with TRBJ2-1; the D gene is possibly TRBD2 (6 bases). The sample comprised PBMCs. In DNA form, the CDR3 reads TGTGCCAGCAGCCGCGGGGATAAGCAGTTCTTC. It is translated as CASSRGDKQFF.